This T cell receptor (beta chain) is from a study of identical twins. Through template switching, a universal primer site was introduced, and the cDNA contained unique molecular identifiers. TCRdb independently ran MiXCR on the 5' RACE reads; one entry per CDR3 protein. The sample has hundreds of thousands of distinct CDR3 sequences; 5.5% to 6.5% are singletons. Many counts were recorded for this clonotype. Its matching antigen is unknown. Donors uniformly comprised healthy Caucasians. Study results and caveats: Among monozygotic twins, out-of-frame TCR alpha sharing exceeded what models predicted. The abundant beta clonotypes from cord blood had fewer insertions, and memory repertoires had none of this.

The source is a man between 18 and 29 years old in good health. Sequenced material: naive T cells sorted from blood.

The CDR3 here is CASSRWEGYNEQFF. The CDR3, as DNA: TGTGCCAGCAGCCGGTGGGAAGGGTACAATGAGCAGTTCTTC. The V gene is TRBV7-2, the J gene TRBJ2-1; D is unresolved. CDR1 and CDR2 from the germline V gene are SGHTA and FQGNSA. The CDR3 has 14 residues. Trimming stripped 5 bases from V and 4 bases from J, with 12 bases between.